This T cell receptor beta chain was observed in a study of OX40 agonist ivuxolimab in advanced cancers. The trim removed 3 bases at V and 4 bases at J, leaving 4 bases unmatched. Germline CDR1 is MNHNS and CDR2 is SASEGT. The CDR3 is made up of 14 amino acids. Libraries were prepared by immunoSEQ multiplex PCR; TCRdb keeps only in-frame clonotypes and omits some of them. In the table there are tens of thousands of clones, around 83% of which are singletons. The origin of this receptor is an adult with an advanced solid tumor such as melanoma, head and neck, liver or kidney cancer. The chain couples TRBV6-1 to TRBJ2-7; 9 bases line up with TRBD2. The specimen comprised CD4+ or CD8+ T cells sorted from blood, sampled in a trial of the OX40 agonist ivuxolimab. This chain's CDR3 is CASSDLLAGYEQYF. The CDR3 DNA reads TGTGCCAGCAGTGATTTGCTAGCGGGATACGAGCAGTACTTC.